Below are 13 T cell receptor beta chains sequenced from a single sample in a study of cytomegalovirus exposure and HLA in healthy donors. 13 Jbeta primers and 60 Vbeta primers were used for the PCR. Method: immunoSEQ multiplex PCR; TCRdb's copy keeps in-frame clones and lacks some. The sample comprises about 130,000 clones, approximately 80% of which are singletons, and about 2.7% rests with the top ten. Specimen: PBMCs. All receptors derive from a woman younger than 35 in good health and CMV-seropositive.

The chain recombines TRBV2 with TRBJ2-2; 8 nucleotides match TRBD2. The V gene's germline CDR1 is SNHLY and CDR2 FYNNEI. Losses at the gene ends were 4 bases for V and 6 bases for J; bases not matched to a gene: 4. CDR3 length: 14 amino acids. In DNA form, the CDR3 reads TGTGCCAGCAGTGCACCGGGGGGGTCCGGGGAGCTGTTTTTT. This encodes CASSAPGGSGELFF.

This clone was picked up a small number of times. V usage is TRBV5-5 and J usage is TRBJ1-1; perhaps TRBD1 as D (6 bases). V was cut by 5 bases and J by 11 bases, with 19 bases left in between. This CDR3 has 13 amino acids. Germline loops: CDR1 SGHKS, CDR2 YYEKEE (reference sequence). The CDR3 reads CASSRTAGEGAFF. CDR3 coding DNA: TGTGCCAGCAGTCGGACAGCTGGGGAGGGGGCTTTCTTT.

The gene calls are TRBV12-5 and TRBJ1-1; maybe TRBD1 (5 bases). This CDR3 is 15 amino acids long. V lost 4 bases and J lost 1, with 13 bases in between. Looked up from germline, CDR1 is LGHNT and CDR2 is FRNRAP. The CDR3 nucleotides read TGTGCTAGTGGTTCTACAGGCTGGGGGAACACTGAAGCTTTCTTT. It yields the protein CASGSTGWGNTEAFF.

The CDR3 sequence: CASRTGEETQYF. The CDR3 bases are TGCGCCAGCAGGACAGGGGAAGAGACCCAGTACTTC. This sequence joins TRBV5-1 and TRBJ2-5, with TRBD1 identical over 8 bases. The ends lost 5 bases at V and 3 bases at J; junction bases unmatched: 0. CDR3 length equals 12 residues. Germline CDR1 is SGHRS and CDR2 is YFSETQ.

This rearrangement joins TRBV6-1 to TRBJ1-2; D uncertain. CDR1 and CDR2 (germline): MNHNS, SASEGT. The germline V and J ends were trimmed by 7 bases and 4 bases, with 16 bases remaining between them. The CDR3 runs 14 residues. CDR3 amino acids: CASTMSEVGYGYTF. DNA for the CDR3: TGTGCCAGCACGATGAGCGAGGTTGGCTATGGCTACACCTTC.

This sequence joins TRBV4-2 and TRBJ2-1; D may be TRBD2 (7 bases). Germline V CDR1 and CDR2: LGHNA, YNFKEQ. Trimming removed 4 bases from V and 6 bases from J, with 19 bases in between. The CDR3 is 16 amino acids. CDR3 bases: TGTGCCAGCAGCCCCCAATGGGGGGCGGGGGTCAATGAGCAGTTCTTC. It encodes CASSPQWGAGVNEQFF.

This chain's CDR3 is CASNPWASGGEDTQYF. In DNA, the CDR3 is TGTGCCAGTAACCCCTGGGCTAGCGGGGGCGAAGATACGCAGTATTTT. This chain links TRBV2 with TRBJ2-3; 10 bases align to TRBD2. Trimming cost V 9 bases and J 5 bases; bases outside gene matches: 14. The germline gives CDR1 SNHLY, CDR2 FYNNEI. The CDR3 sequence is 16 residues long.

The chain is built from TRBV11-2 and TRBJ2-7; D uncertain. The CDR3 extends over 11 amino acids. Trimming stripped 5 bases from V and 6 bases from J, with 8 bases between. Germline lookup yields CDR1 SGHAT and CDR2 FQNNGV. CDR3 bases: TGTGCCAGCAGCCCAAGAGGCGAGCAGTACTTC. It yields the protein CASSPRGEQYF.

V and J are TRBV2 and TRBJ2-3, with TRBD2 matching over 12 bases. The CDR3 sequence is 17 residues long. Trimming took 5 bases from V and 2 from J; bases not matched to a gene: 8. CDR1 SNHLY and CDR2 FYNNEI come from the germline V gene. The CDR3 protein is CASSILLAGGSTDTQYF. DNA of the CDR3: TGTGCCAGCAGTATTCTACTAGCGGGGGGCTCCACAGATACGCAGTATTTT.

The chain uses TRBV4-2 and TRBJ2-3, with D possibly TRBD2 on 7 matching bases. The germline CDR1 and CDR2 sequences are LGHNA and YNFKEQ. The CDR3 length is 15 residues. V lost 7 bases to trimming and J lost 5 bases, with 19 bases between them. The CDR3: CASTPEGGPIDTQYF. In DNA, the CDR3 is TGTGCCAGCACACCGGAGGGGGGGCCGATAGATACGCAGTATTTT.

The J gene is TRBJ1-4, the V gene TRBV14, with 9 bases that match TRBD1. The V segment lost 4 bases and the J segment 5 bases; nucleotides outside the gene matches: 8. CDR3 length: 16 amino acids. The germline CDR1 and CDR2 sequences are SGHDN and FVKESK. The CDR3 here is CASSPVLGTGNEKLFF. In DNA form, the CDR3 reads TGTGCCAGCAGCCCCGTCCTCGGGACAGGGAATGAAAAACTGTTTTTT.

This clone was detected a few times. The chain joins TRBV7-9 to TRBJ1-1; 7 bases fit TRBD1. V dropped 0 bases and J dropped 10; count of bases not matched to a gene: 5. Germline CDR1 and CDR2: SEHNR and FQNEAQ (reference sequence). CDR3 length equals 13 residues. The CDR3 is CASSLASPGGAFF. CDR3 in DNA: TGTGCCAGCAGCTTAGCTTCCCCAGGGGGAGCTTTCTTT.

V is TRBV6-5 and J is TRBJ1-4; TRBD1 is a possible D gene (6 bases). V was shortened by 2 bases and J by 0 bases, with 7 bases between the two germline ends. The CDR3 loop spans 15 amino acids. Germline CDR1 MNHEY, CDR2 SVGAGI. CDR3 coding DNA: TGTGCCAGCAGTTACAGGACAGCAACTAATGAAAAACTGTTTTTT. This codes for CASSYRTATNEKLFF.